This TCR beta chain originates from a study of blood T cell repertoires in COVID-19. Only in-frame clones appear in the TCRdb table, and some are missing; sequencing was by immunoSEQ multiplex PCR. The repertoire holds approximately 74,000 clones, with roughly 80% as singletons. The length of the CDR3 is 15 residues. V was clipped by 0 bases and J by 8 bases, with 11 bases between them. Germline assignment: CDR1 MNHEY and CDR2 SVGAGI. The rearrangement links TRBV6-5 to TRBJ1-6; D possibly corresponds to TRBD1 (5 bases). The clonotype originates from a woman aged 80 or older with active or convalescent COVID-19. Sequencing was done on a sample of peripheral blood. CDR3 bases: TGTGCCAGCAGTTACTCTTGGACATCAGATTCACCCCTCCACTTT. Its protein product is CASSYSWTSDSPLHF.